This entry describes one T cell receptor beta chain. The antigen is undetermined. The record originates from a study of CD8 T cells in ankylosing spondylitis. Study results and limitations: The clones that were linked to disease were reported to be significantly enriched in matched synovial fluid samples from ankylosing spondylitis patients. The authors found the disease-linked clones to be CD8+ and relatively rare in peripheral blood. Earlier studies detected some motif variants in reactive arthritis synovial fluid and blood. A motif in TCR beta, a set of fewer than ten highly homologous variants, appeared characteristic of ankylosing spondylitis blood.

Scientists made TCR beta libraries using quantitative 5'-RACE with molecular barcodes. TCRdb re-derived calls from the 5' RACE reads in MiXCR, one entry per CDR3 protein. This sample carries fewer than 400,000 distinct CDR3 sequences, about a fifth of them seen once, and the ten largest clones take roughly a sixth. Germline V gene data show CDR1 as SQVTM and CDR2 as ANQGSEA. The CDR3 is made up of 12 amino acids. V trimming: 7 bases; J trimming: 7 bases; junction bases outside the gene matches: 9. This receptor was obtained from a male donor with ankylosing spondylitis. Sequenced sample: blood, either unsorted or a sorted T cell fraction (not recorded which). The chain links TRBV29-1 to TRBJ2-5; 7 nucleotides align to TRBD1. CDR3 in DNA: TGCAGCGCAGGGACAGAGACGCGGACCCAGTACTTC. Translating it yields CSAGTETRTQYF.